This TCR beta chain was obtained from a study of response to subunit inactivated influenza vaccine. One entry per CDR3 protein, called by TCRdb with MiXCR from the RT-PCR reads. The sample carries some 570,000 distinct CDR3 sequences, around 11% recorded once. There are 17 residues in the CDR3. The junction had 10 bases not matched to a gene; V was cut back by 0 bases and J by 3 bases. The germline V gene has CDR1 SGHRS and CDR2 YFSETQ. This sample was also put to use in a study of T cells expressing NK-cell markers. In that study: For TCR beta, cDNA was produced by 5'RACE template switching with UMIs. In roughly six donors, dominant CD3+CD56+NKG2C+ clonotypes ranked among the top 10 CD8+ clonotypes. These clonotypes additionally ranked first within the CD3+CD56-NKG2C+ fraction of four donors.

This specimen consisted of PBMCs from blood, obtained on the day of vaccination. The clonotype comes from a man aged 50-60 years who received an inactivated influenza vaccine. The chain joins TRBV5-1 to TRBJ2-3, with 7 bases that match TRBD2. CDR3: CASSLVPLGGGTDTQYF. Here the CDR3 DNA reads TGCGCCAGCAGCTTGGTCCCGCTCGGCGGGGGAACAGATACGCAGTATTTT.